This T cell receptor (beta chain) is from a study of blood T cell repertoires in COVID-19. Overall study: Samples taken during acute and convalescent COVID-19 were collected in the United States, Italy and Spain. From T cells, B-cell-depleted T cells, or PBMCs came the material, which was cDNA or gDNA.

Germline V lookup: CDR1 SNHLY, CDR2 FYNNEI. The CDR3 contains 15 residues. Trimming at V came to 8 bases and at J to 9 bases, leaving 16 bases not matched to a gene. How the authors handled the data: For nucleated cells, counts were estimated from reference gene primer amplification. Assay used: immunoSEQ multiplex PCR; TCRdb lists only in-frame clones, some missing. For V, J and clone size, that table is used; D and trimming come from the DNA. The repertoire has under 130,000 clones, over 85% of them found once; the top ten carry 15% to 20%. V usage is TRBV2 and J usage is TRBJ2-1; 7 positions match TRBD2. The clonotype was recovered from an elderly woman in a cohort sampled during active COVID-19. The sample taken for sequencing was peripheral blood. The CDR3 DNA follows: TGTGCCAGCTTAAGGACTAGACTTTATGCCGGTGAGCAGTTCTTC. It encodes CASLRTRLYAGEQFF.